This T cell receptor beta chain was identified during a study of shared T cell receptors in the human thymus. After removal of 2 bases from V and 7 bases from J, the junction contained 12 bases not matched to a gene. CDR1 is KGHSH and CDR2 is LQKENI in the germline V gene. The CDR3 has 18 residues. Data came from immunoSEQ multiplex PCR; TCRdb stores just in-frame clones and leaves some out. The table records hundreds of thousands of clones, over 90% of them present only once. The material sequenced was thymocytes. V is TRBV18 and J is TRBJ2-1, with TRBD2 matching 12 bases. This TCR was sampled from a human donor. CDR3 coding DNA: TGTGCCAGCTCACCAAAGGTTGTGTCTAGCGGGAGGGGTAATGAGCAGTTCTTC. It translates to CASSPKVVSSGRGNEQFF.